Each of the 23 T cell receptor beta chains below was sequenced from the same sample in a study of a mutant IDH1 vaccine in newly diagnosed glioma (dated by TCRdb to about 2021). Antigens for these TCRs are unknown. The method behind the library was the immunoSEQ multiplex PCR assay. The table comes from immuneACCESS by way of TCRdb, which keeps in-frame sequences with V and J called. Part of the clones is missing from these tables; in studies checked, under half for an unresolved V gene and the rest for unknown reasons. Recorded for this sample are about 40,000 clones; 80% of them occurred a single time. The ten largest clones take up more than 12% of the sample. Taken with the paper, the label for time point translates to: week 11, during vaccination. A 20-mer mutant IDH1 peptide at 300 micrograms in Montanide made up each vaccine dose, which was injected subcutaneously together with topical imiquimod.

Sequenced material: peripheral blood mononuclear cells (PBMCs), taken from a glioma patient whose treatment included an IDH1 peptide vaccine. These receptors were obtained from a woman in her twenties or thirties with glioma. Some clones in this sample may be carry-over from other donors' samples.

There are a few counts of this clone. This chain uses TRBV12-5 with TRBJ1-5; D is ambiguous. The CDR3 totals 12 residues. Germline V lookup: CDR1 LGHNT, CDR2 FRNRAP. The V end was cut by 8 bases, the J end by 4 bases, with 9 bases between. The CDR3 loop is CASNSGNQPQHF. The CDR3 region has the DNA TGTGCTAGTAATTCTGGGAATCAGCCCCAGCATTTT.

The chain has TRBV5-4 and TRBJ2-3; 8 nucleotides agree with TRBD1. The length of the CDR3 is 13 residues. Germline CDR1 and CDR2: SGHNT and YYREEE (reference sequence). The ends lost 5 bases at V and 2 bases at J; junction bases unmatched: 1. The CDR3 DNA is TGTGCCAGCAGGGACAGGGTCACAGATACGCAGTATTTT. Protein product: CASRDRVTDTQYF.

This sequence joins TRBV6-6 and TRBJ2-1; 7 nucleotides match TRBD2. The length of the CDR3 is 16 residues. The V and J ends lost 4 bases and 2 bases, in that order; junction bases with no gene match: 8. CDR1 is MNHNY, CDR2 SVGAGI, per germline (reference sequence). The chain's CDR3 is CASSSLGRAPYNEQFF. CDR3 in DNA: TGTGCCAGCAGTTCGCTAGGGAGGGCGCCCTACAATGAGCAGTTCTTC.

Here the CDR3 reads CAWSVGQGGEKLFF. CDR3 DNA sequence: TGTGCCTGGAGTGTAGGACAGGGAGGTGAAAAACTGTTTTTT. The chain recombines TRBV30 with TRBJ1-4; TRBD1 aligns across 8 bases. The CDR3 spans 14 residues. Unmatched junction bases numbered 4, after V lost 0 bases and J lost 7 bases. Looked up from germline, CDR1 is GTSNPN and CDR2 is SVGIG (reference sequence).

This clone appeared a single time. This sequence joins TRBV9 and TRBJ1-1, with D tentatively TRBD1 (5 bases). V gave up 4 bases and J gave up 1 base, with 11 bases separating them. The CDR3 has 14 amino acids. Germline CDR1 reads SGDLS; CDR2 reads YYNGEE. The CDR3 DNA reads as TGTGCCAGCAGCACAACGGGGGGGAACACTGAAGCTTTCTTT. This gives the protein CASSTTGGNTEAFF.

The rearrangement uses TRBV7-8 and TRBJ1-1; D unclear. This CDR3 contains 13 residues. CDR1 is SGHVS, CDR2 FQNEAQ, per germline. V lost 2 bases and J 4 bases, leaving 8 bases between the germline ends. Here the CDR3 reads CASSLMVGTEAFF. For the CDR3, the DNA is TGTGCCAGCAGCTTAATGGTGGGCACTGAAGCTTTCTTT.

In its sample, this clone was seen once. J is TRBJ2-2 and V is TRBV7-3; D unclear. Per germline, CDR1 SGHTA and CDR2 FQGTGA. V lost 1 base, J lost 6 bases, and 6 bases lay in between. The CDR3 has 13 amino acids. DNA for the CDR3: TGTGCCAGCAGCTTAATTGGTGCCGGGGAGCTGTTTTTT. Its protein product is CASSLIGAGELFF.

The V gene is TRBV7-9, the J gene TRBJ2-2, with 10 bases aligning to TRBD1. The CDR3 spans 19 residues. Germline V gene sequence: CDR1 SEHNR, CDR2 FQNEAQ (reference sequence). V dropped 1 base and J dropped 6; count of bases not matched to a gene: 14. The CDR3 coding sequence is TGTGCCAGCAGCTTAGAAGTGGTCCGGGACAGGGGTCTTGCCGGGGAGCTGTTTTTT. This codes for CASSLEVVRDRGLAGELFF.

The chain joins TRBV2 to TRBJ1-1; 11 nucleotides agree with TRBD1. CDR3 size: 15 residues. Germline values: CDR1 SNHLY, CDR2 FYNNEI. V lost 5 bases and J lost 7; bases outside the gene matches: 9. This chain's CDR3 is CASSTGQGAIGEAFF. CDR3 nucleotide sequence: TGTGCCAGCAGTACCGGACAGGGGGCTATTGGTGAAGCTTTCTTT.

The rearrangement uses TRBV7-9 and TRBJ2-5, with D maybe TRBD1 (6 bases). The V and J ends lost 4 bases and 1 base respectively, with 16 bases between them. Germline CDR1 and CDR2: SEHNR and FQNEAQ (reference sequence). The CDR3 is 16 amino acids. CDR3 bases: TGTGCCAGCAGCTCCCGCCGGGGACAACTCCAAGAGACCCAGTACTTC. It yields the protein CASSSRRGQLQETQYF.

The J gene is TRBJ2-3, the V gene TRBV9; D unclear. This CDR3 has 11 amino acids. V lost 7 bases, J lost 8 bases, and 11 bases lay in between. The germline V gene has CDR1 SGDLS and CDR2 YYNGEE. In nucleotides, the CDR3 is TGTGCCAGCGGAACCTGGGGTACGCAGTATTTT. Translating it yields CASGTWGTQYF.

This chain links TRBV25-1 with TRBJ2-7; 7 bases map to TRBD2. CDR3 length equals 13 residues. Germline V gene lookup returns CDR1 MGHDK and CDR2 SYGVNS. The V and J ends lost 4 bases and 7 bases, in that order; junction bases with no gene match: 7. CDR3 amino acids: CASSASGGGEQYF. The CDR3 DNA reads TGTGCCAGCAGTGCGAGCGGCGGGGGAGAGCAGTACTTC.

The V and J genes are TRBV6-1 and TRBJ2-1; 10 bases match TRBD2. The CDR3 is 15 residues long. V lost 3 bases to trimming and J lost 8 bases; unmatched junction nucleotides: 7. CDR1 is MNHNS, CDR2 SASEGT, per germline. CDR3 nucleotides: TGTGCCAGCAGTGACCCAGCGGGAGGGCAGGATGAGCAGTTCTTC. Protein sequence: CASSDPAGGQDEQFF.

This chain connects TRBV7-8 to TRBJ2-2, with D perhaps assigned TRBD1 or TRBD2 (6 bases each). The CDR3 has 14 residues. Germline V gives CDR1 SGHVS, CDR2 FQNEAQ. V lost 3 bases and J 6 bases, leaving 11 bases between the germline ends. The CDR3 loop is CASSLPGASGELFF. CDR3 in DNA: TGTGCCAGCAGCTTGCCGGGGGCCTCCGGGGAGCTGTTTTTT.

V usage is TRBV4-2 and J usage is TRBJ2-7; D uncertain. CDR1 is LGHNA and CDR2 is YNFKEQ in the germline V gene. The CDR3 sequence is 15 residues long. V lost 0 bases and J 2 bases, leaving 11 bases between the germline ends. The CDR3 DNA is TGTGCCAGCAGCCAAGACCGCGTTGCAGCCTACGAGCAGTACTTC. This encodes CASSQDRVAAYEQYF.

J is TRBJ1-1 and V is TRBV19; TRBD1 agrees at 8 bases. This CDR3 has 15 residues. With 5 bases clipped from V and 1 base from J, the junction kept 6 bases outside the gene matches. Germline values: CDR1 LNHDA, CDR2 SQIVND (reference sequence). The DNA of the CDR3 is TGTGCCAGTAGTCTCCCGGGACAGGCGAACACTGAAGCTTTCTTT. It codes for CASSLPGQANTEAFF.

The chain joins TRBV5-1 to TRBJ1-1; TRBD1 matches at 7 bases. The CDR3 sequence is 16 residues long. V was clipped by 7 bases and J by 3 bases; unmatched bases: 15. CDR1 is SGHRS, CDR2 YFSETQ, per germline. CDR3 amino acids: CASPREIQGRDTEAFF. The CDR3 coding sequence is TGCGCCAGCCCGAGAGAGATACAGGGGAGGGACACTGAAGCTTTCTTT.

This clone was counted once. The chain links TRBV5-1 to TRBJ2-3; 10 positions match TRBD2. Germline V CDR1 and CDR2: SGHRS, YFSETQ. Germline trimming cut 2 bases from V and 1 base from J; bases unmatched to any gene: 7. CDR3 size: 17 residues. The DNA for the CDR3 is TGCGCCAGCAGCTTAAGTAGCGGGGGGTCTGGCACAGATACGCAGTATTTT. Protein: CASSLSSGGSGTDTQYF.

This chain joins TRBV4-1 and TRBJ1-5, with D unclear. From germline, CDR1 is MGHRA and CDR2 YSYEKL. Trimming cost V 4 bases and J 4 bases, with 14 bases left between them. This CDR3 comprises 15 residues. Here the CDR3 reads CASSPGVTRNQPQHF. The CDR3 nucleotides are TGCGCCAGCAGCCCTGGGGTCACCAGGAATCAGCCCCAGCATTTT.

This clone was recorded once. J is TRBJ2-7 and V is TRBV5-4, with D hard to call. The length of the CDR3 is 13 residues. The ends were cut back, 0 bases at V and 3 bases at J, with 7 bases in the middle. Germline CDR1 is SGHNT and CDR2 is YYREEE (reference sequence). The CDR3 DNA reads TGTGCCAGCAGCTTGGCCTACGGCTACGAGCAGTACTTC. The encoded protein is CASSLAYGYEQYF.

The chain uses TRBV10-1 and TRBJ2-1, with 8 bases matching TRBD1. This CDR3 contains 14 residues. Germline V CDR1 and CDR2: WNHNN, SYGVQD (reference sequence). V was pared by 4 bases and J by 6 bases, with 5 bases of the junction left unmatched. The CDR3 sequence: CASSAEDRVNEQFF. The CDR3 DNA is TGCGCCAGCAGTGCAGAGGACAGGGTCAATGAGCAGTTCTTC.

This clone was observed a few times. The chain is built from TRBV11-2 and TRBJ1-1; no clear D. The CDR3 loop spans 13 amino acids. Deletions cut 0 bases from V and 2 bases from J, with 4 bases between. Germline CDR1 SGHAT, CDR2 FQNNGV. As DNA, the CDR3 is TGTGCCAGCAGCTTAGAGACCAACACTGAAGCTTTCTTT. It encodes CASSLETNTEAFF.

The rearrangement uses TRBV6-6 and TRBJ2-3; TRBD1 or TRBD2 may be the D gene (6 bases each). Trimming shortened V by 10 bases and J by 2 bases, and 13 bases separated the two germline ends. The V gene's germline CDR1 is MNHNY and CDR2 SVGAGI (reference sequence). The CDR3 sequence is 13 residues long. The CDR3 DNA is TGTGCCACCGTTGGGGGGCCCACAGATACGCAGTATTTT. Translation gives CATVGGPTDTQYF.